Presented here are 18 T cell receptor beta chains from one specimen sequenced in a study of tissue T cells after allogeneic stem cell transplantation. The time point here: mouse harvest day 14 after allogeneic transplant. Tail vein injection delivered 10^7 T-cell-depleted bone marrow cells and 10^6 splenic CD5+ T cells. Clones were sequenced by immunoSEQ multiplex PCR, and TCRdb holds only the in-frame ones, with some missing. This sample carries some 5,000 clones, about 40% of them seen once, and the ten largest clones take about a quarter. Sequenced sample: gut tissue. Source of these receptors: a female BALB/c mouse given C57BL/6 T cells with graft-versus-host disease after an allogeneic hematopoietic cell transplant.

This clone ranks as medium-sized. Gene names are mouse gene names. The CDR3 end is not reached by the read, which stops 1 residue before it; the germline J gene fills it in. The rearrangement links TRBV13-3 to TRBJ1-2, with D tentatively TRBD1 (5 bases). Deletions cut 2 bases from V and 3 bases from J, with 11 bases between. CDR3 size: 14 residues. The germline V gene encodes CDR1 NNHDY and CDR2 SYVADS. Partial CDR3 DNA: TGTGCCAGCAGTGAGGGGGGAAGGGACTCCGACTACACC. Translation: CASSEGGRDSDYT. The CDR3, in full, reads CASSEGGRDSDYTF.

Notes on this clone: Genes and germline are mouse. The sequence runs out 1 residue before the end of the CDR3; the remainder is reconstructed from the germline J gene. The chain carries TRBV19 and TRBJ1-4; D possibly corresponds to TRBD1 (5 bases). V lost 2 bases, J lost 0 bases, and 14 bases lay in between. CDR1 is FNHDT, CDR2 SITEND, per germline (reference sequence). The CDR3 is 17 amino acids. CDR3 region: CASSMVPQGVSNERLFF. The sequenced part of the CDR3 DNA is TGTGCCAGCAGTATGGTCCCCCAGGGAGTTTCCAACGAAAGATTATTT.

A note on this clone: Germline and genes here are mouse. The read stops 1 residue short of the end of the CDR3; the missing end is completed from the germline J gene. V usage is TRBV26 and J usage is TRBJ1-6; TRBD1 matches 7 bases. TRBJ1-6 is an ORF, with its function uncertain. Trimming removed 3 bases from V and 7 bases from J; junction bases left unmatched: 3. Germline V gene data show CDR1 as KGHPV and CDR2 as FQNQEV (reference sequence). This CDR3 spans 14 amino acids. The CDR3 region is CASSLTGVNSPLYF. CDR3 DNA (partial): TGTGCCAGCAGTCTTACAGGGGTGAATTCGCCCCTCTAC.

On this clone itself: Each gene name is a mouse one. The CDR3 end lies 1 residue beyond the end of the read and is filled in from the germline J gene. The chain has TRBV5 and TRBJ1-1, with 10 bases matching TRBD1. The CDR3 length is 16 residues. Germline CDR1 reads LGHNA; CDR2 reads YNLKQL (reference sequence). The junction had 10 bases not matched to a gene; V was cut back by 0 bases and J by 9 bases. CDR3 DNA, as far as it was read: TGTGCCAGCAGCCAAGATGGGGGACAGGGGAGAAGGAAAGTCTTC. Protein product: CASSQDGGQGRRKVF. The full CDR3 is CASSQDGGQGRRKVFF.

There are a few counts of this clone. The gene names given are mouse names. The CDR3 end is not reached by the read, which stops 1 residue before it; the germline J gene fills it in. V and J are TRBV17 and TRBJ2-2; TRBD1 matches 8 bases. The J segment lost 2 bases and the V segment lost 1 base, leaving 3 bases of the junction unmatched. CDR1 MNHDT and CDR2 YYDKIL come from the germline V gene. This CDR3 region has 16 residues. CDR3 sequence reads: CASSRGTGFNTGQLYF. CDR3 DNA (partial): TGTGCTAGCAGTAGAGGGACAGGGTTTAACACCGGGCAGCTCTAC.

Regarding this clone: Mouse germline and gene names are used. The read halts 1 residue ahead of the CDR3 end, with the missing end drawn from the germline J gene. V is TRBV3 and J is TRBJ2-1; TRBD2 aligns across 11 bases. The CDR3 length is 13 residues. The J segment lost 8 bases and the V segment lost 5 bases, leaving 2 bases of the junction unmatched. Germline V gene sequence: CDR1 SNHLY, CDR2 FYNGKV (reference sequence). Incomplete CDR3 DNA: TGTGCCAGCAGCCGGGACTGGGGGTCTGAGCAGTTC. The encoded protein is CASSRDWGSEQF. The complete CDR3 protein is CASSRDWGSEQFF.

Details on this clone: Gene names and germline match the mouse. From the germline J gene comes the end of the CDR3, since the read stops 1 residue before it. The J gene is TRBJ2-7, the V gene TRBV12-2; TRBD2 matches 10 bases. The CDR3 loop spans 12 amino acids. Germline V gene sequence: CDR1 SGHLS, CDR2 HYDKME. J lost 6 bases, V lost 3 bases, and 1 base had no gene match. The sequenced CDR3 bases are TGTGCCAGCTCTGGGACTGGGGTTGAACAGTAC. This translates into CASSGTGVEQY. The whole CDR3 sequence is CASSGTGVEQYF.

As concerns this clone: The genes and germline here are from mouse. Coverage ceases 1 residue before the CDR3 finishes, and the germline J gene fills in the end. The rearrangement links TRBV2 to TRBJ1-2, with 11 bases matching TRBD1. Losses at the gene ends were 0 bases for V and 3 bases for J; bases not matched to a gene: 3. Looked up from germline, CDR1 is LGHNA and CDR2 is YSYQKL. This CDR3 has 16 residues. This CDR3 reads CASSQDVGQGDSDYTF. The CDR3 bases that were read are TGTGCCAGCAGCCAAGATGTGGGACAGGGGGACTCCGACTACACC. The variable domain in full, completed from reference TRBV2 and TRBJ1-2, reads DPKIIQKPKYLVAVTGSEKILICEQYLGHNAMYWYRQSAKKPLEFMFSYSYQKLMDNQTASSRFQPQSSKKNHLDLQITALKPDDSATYFCASSQDVGQGDSDYTFGSGTRLLVI.

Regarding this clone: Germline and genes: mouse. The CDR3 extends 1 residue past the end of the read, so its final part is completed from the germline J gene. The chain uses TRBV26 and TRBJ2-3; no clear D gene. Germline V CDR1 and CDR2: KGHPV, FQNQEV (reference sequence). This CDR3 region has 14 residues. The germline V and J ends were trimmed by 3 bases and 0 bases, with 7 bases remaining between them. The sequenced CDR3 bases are TGTGCCAGCAGTCTAGGCTATAGTGCAGAAACGCTGTAT. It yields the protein CASSLGYSAETLY. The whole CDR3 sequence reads CASSLGYSAETLYF.

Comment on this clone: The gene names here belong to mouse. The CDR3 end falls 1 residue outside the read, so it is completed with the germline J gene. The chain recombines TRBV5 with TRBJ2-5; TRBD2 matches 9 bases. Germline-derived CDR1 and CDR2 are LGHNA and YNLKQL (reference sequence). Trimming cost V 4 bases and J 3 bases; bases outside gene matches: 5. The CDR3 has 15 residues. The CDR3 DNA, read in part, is TGTGCCAGCAGCCCCTCCTGGGGGGGGCAAGACACCCAGTAC. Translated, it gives CASSPSWGGQDTQY. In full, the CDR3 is CASSPSWGGQDTQYF.

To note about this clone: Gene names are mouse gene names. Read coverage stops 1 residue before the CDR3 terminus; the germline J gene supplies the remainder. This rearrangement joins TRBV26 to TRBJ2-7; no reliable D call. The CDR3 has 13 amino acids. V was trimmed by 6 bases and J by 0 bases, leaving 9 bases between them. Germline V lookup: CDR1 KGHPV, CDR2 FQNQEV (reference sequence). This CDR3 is CASRPGVSYEQYF. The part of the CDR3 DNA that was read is TGTGCCAGCAGACCCGGGGTCTCCTATGAACAGTAC. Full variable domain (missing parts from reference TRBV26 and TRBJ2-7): NSKVIQTPRYLVKGQGQKAKMRCIPEKGHPVVFWYQQNKNNEFKFLINFQNQEVLQQIDMTEKRFSAECPSNSPCSLEIQSSEAGDSALYLCASRPGVSYEQYFGPGTRLTVL.

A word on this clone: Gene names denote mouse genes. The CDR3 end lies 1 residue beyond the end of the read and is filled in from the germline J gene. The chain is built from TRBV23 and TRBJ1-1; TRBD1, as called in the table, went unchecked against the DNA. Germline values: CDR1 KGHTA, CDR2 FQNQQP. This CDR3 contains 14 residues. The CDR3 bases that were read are TGCTCCAGCAGTCCGGGACAGTCAAACACAGAAGTCTTC. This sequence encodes CSSSPGQSNTEVF. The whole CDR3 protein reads CSSSPGQSNTEVFF.

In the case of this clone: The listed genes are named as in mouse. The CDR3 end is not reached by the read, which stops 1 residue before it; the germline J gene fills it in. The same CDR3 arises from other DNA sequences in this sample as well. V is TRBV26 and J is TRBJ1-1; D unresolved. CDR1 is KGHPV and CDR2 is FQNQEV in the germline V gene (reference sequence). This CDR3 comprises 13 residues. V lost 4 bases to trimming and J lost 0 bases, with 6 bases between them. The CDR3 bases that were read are TGTGCCAGCAGTCGACAAGCAAACACAGAAGTCTTC. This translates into CASSRQANTEVF. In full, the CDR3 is CASSRQANTEVFF.

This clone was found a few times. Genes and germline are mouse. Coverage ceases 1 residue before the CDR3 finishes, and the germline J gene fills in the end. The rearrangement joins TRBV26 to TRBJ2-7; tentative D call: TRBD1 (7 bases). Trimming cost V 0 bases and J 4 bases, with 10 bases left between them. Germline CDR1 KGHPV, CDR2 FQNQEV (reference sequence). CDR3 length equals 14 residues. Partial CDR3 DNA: TGTGCCAGCAGTCTGTCAGGGGGCCCATATGAACAGTAC. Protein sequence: CASSLSGGPYEQY. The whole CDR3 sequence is CASSLSGGPYEQYF.

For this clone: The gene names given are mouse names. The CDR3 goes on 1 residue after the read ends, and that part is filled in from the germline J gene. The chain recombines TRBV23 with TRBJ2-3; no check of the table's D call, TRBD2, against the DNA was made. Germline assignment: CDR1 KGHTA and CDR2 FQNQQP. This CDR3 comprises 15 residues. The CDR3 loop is CSSSQSGGGAETLYF. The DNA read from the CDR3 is TGCTCCAGCAGTCAATCGGGGGGGGGTGCAGAAACGCTGTAT.

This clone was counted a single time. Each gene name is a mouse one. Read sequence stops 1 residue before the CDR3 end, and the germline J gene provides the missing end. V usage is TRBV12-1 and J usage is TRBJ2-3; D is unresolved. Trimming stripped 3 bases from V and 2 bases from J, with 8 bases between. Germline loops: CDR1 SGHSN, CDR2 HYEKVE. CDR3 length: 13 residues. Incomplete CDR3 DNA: TGTGCCAGCTCTACGACCCTTGCAGAAACGCTGTAT. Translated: CASSTTLAETLY. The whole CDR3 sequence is CASSTTLAETLYF.

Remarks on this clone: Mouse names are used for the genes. The CDR3 reads CASSRGARSQNTLYF. The sequenced part of the CDR3 DNA is TGTGCCAGCTCCAGGGGGGCGCGGAGTCAAAACACCTTGTAC. This chain links TRBV12-1 with TRBJ2-4; D might be TRBD1 or TRBD2, each matching 7 bases. Sequencing ends 1 residue short of the CDR3 end; the germline J gene provides the rest. Trimming removed 4 bases at V and 0 bases at J, with 13 bases between. The CDR3 sequence is 15 residues long. The V gene's germline CDR1 is SGHSN and CDR2 HYEKVE. The entire variable domain, with the rest obtained from reference TRBV12-1 and TRBJ2-4, is as follows: DSGVVQSPRHIIKEKGGRSVLTCIPISGHSNVVWYQQTLGKELKFLIQHYEKVERDKGFLPSRFSVQQFDDYHSEMNMSALELEDSAMYFCASSRGARSQNTLYFGAGTRLSVL.

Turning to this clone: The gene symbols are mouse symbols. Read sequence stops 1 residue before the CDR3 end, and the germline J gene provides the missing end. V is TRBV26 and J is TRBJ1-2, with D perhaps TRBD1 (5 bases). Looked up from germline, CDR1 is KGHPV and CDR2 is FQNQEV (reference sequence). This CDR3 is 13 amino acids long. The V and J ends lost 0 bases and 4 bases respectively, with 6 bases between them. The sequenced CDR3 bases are TGTGCCAGCAGTCTGTCGGGGGGCTCCGACTACACC. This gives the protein CASSLSGGSDYT. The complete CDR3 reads CASSLSGGSDYTF.